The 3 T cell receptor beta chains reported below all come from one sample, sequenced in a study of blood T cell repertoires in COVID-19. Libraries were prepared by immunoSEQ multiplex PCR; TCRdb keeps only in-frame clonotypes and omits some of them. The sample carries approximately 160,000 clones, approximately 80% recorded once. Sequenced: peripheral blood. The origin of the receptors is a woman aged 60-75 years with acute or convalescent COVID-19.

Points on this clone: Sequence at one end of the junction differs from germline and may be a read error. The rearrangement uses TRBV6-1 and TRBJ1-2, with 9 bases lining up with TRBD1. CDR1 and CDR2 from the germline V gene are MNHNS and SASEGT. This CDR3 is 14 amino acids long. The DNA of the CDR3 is TGTGCCAGCAGAGAAGGACAGGGGAGCTATGGCTACACCTTC. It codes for CASREGQGSYGYTF.

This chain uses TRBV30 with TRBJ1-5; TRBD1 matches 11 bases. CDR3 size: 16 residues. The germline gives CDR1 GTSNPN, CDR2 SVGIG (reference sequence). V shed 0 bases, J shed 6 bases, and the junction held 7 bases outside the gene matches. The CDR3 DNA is TGTGCCTGGAGTGTTACAGGGACAGGGGGAGGTCAGCCCCAGCATTTT. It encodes CAWSVTGTGGGQPQHF.

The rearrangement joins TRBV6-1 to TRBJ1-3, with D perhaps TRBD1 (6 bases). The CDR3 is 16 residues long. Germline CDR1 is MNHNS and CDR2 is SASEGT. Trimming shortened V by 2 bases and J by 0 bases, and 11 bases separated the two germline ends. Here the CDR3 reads CASSESQGHSGNTIYF. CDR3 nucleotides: TGTGCCAGCAGTGAATCACAGGGACACTCTGGAAACACCATATATTTT.